The T cell receptor beta chain under discussion was sequenced for a study of identical twins. From germline, CDR1 is SQVTM and CDR2 ANQGSEA. The V and J ends lost 4 bases and 7 bases respectively, with 10 bases between them. There are 11 residues in the CDR3. This clonotype appeared many times. MiXCR, run by TCRdb on the 5' RACE reads, gives a single entry per CDR3 protein. This sample has 270,000 or so distinct CDR3 sequences, with 6.5% to 9.5% found just once. These data were also filed under a second study, of yellow fever vaccine responses in identical twins. That paper states: Twins' vaccine T cell response reportedly seemed partly convergent, partly personalized.

Sequenced sample: CD8+ T cells sorted from blood. The receptor comes from a woman aged 18-29 years in good health. The chain joins TRBV29-1 to TRBJ1-2; D unresolved. CDR3 bases: TGCAGCGTTGTAAGAGAAGGTGGCTACACCTTC. This gives the protein CSVVREGGYTF.